This T cell receptor (beta chain) was captured in a study of cytomegalovirus exposure and HLA in healthy donors. CDR3 length equals 14 residues. V trimming: 2 bases; J trimming: 9 bases; junction bases outside the gene matches: 1. Germline V CDR1 and CDR2: SGDLS, YYNGEE. The PCR used 60 Vbeta and 13 Jbeta primers. Sequenced by immunoSEQ multiplex PCR; TCRdb stores in-frame clones only, minus some. The data show about 160,000 clones, 65% to 85% seen once. The V and J genes are TRBV9 and TRBJ2-1, with 14 bases matching TRBD2. This TCR was sampled from a woman in her thirties or forties in good health and CMV-seropositive. The sequenced sample was PBMCs. In nucleotides, the CDR3 is TGTGCCAGCAGCGTGACTAGCGGGGGGGTTGAGCAGTTCTTC. Its protein product is CASSVTSGGVEQFF. Filled out from reference TRBV9 and TRBJ2-1, the complete variable domain reads DSGVTQTPKHLITATGQRVTLRCSPRSGDLSVYWYQQSLDQGLQFLIQYYNGEERAKGNILERFSAQQFPDLHSELNLSSLELGDSALYFCASSVTSGGVEQFFGPGTRLTVL.